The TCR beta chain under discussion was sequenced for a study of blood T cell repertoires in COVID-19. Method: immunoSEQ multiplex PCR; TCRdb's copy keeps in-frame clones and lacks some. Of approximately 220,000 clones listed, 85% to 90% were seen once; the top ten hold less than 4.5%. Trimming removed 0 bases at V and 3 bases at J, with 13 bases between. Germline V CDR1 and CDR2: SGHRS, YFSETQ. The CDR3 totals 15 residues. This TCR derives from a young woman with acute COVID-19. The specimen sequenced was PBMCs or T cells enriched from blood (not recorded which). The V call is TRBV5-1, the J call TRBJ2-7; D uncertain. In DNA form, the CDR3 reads TGCGCCAGCAGCTTGGCCGGCAGCCAGGACTACGAGCAGTACTTC. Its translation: CASSLAGSQDYEQYF.